The clone carrying this T cell receptor (beta chain) was picked up one time. From germline, CDR1 is SGHTA and CDR2 FQGNSA. V gave up 5 bases and J gave up 5 bases; unmatched junction bases: 6. The CDR3 covers 15 residues. Use of 60 Vbeta and 13 Jbeta primers characterized the PCR. Data came from immunoSEQ multiplex PCR; TCRdb stores just in-frame clones and leaves some out. The repertoire holds around 68,000 clones, with 68% as singletons. The record originates from a study of cytomegalovirus exposure and HLA in healthy donors. This clonotype originated in a young woman in good health and CMV-seronegative. J is TRBJ2-3 and V is TRBV7-2; 11 bases line up with TRBD2. Input material: PBMCs. The chain's CDR3 is CASSKGLAAGDTQYF. The CDR3 nucleotides read TGTGCCAGCAGCAAGGGACTAGCGGCAGGAGATACGCAGTATTTT.